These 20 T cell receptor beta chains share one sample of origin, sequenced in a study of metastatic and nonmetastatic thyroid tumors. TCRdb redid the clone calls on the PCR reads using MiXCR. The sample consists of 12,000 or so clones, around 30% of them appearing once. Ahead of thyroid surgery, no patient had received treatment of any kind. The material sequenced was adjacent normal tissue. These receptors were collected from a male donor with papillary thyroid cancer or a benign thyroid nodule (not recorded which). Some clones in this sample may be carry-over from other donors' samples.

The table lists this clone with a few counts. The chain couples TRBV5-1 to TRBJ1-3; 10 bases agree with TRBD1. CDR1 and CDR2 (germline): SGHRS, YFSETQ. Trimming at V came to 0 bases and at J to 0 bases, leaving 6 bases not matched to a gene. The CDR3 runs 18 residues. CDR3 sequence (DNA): TGCGCCAGCAGCTTGGATGGGACAGGGGCCTTCTCTGGAAACACCATATATTTT. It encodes CASSLDGTGAFSGNTIYF.

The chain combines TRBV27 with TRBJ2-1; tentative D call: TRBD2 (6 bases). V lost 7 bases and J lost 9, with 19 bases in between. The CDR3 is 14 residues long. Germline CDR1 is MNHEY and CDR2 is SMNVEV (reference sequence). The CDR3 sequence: CASTPTLAGSEQFF. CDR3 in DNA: TGTGCCAGCACCCCCACCCTGGCGGGAAGTGAGCAGTTCTTC.

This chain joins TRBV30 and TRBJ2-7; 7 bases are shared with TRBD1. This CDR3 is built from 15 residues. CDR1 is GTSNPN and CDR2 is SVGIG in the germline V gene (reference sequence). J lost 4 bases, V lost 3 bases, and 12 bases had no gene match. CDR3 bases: TGTGCCTGGAGCGCCAGCAGGGGGTCAGCTTACGAGCAGTACTTC. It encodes CAWSASRGSAYEQYF.

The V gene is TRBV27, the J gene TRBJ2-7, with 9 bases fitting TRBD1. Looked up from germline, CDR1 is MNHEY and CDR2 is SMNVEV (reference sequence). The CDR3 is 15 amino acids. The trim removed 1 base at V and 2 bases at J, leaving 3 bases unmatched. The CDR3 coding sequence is TGTGCCAGCAGTTTATTGGGGACAGGGACCTACGAGCAGTACTTC. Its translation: CASSLLGTGTYEQYF.

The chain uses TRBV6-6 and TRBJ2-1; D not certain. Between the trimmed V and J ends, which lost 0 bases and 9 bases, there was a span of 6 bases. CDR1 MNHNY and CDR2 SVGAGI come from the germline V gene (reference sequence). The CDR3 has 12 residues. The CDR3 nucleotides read TGTGCCAGCAGTTACTCAGGCTCTGAGCAGTTCTTC. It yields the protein CASSYSGSEQFF.

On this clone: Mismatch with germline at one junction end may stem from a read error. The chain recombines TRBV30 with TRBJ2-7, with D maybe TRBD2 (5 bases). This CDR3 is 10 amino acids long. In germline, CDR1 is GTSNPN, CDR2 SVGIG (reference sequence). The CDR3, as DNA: TGTGCCGGGAGTGGGTACGAGCAGTACTTC. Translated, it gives CAGSGYEQYF.

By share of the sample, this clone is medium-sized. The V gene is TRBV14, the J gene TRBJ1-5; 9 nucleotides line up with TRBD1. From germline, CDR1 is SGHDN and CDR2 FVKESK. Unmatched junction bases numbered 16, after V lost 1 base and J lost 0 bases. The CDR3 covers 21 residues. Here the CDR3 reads CASSQVVNFGHRGPSNQPQHF. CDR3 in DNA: TGTGCCAGCAGCCAAGTTGTTAATTTTGGTCACAGGGGGCCTAGCAATCAGCCCCAGCATTTT.

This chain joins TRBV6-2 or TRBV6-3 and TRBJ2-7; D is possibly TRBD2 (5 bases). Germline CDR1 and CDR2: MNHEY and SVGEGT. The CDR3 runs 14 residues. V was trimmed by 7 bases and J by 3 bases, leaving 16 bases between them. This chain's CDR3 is CASTTDGVLYEQYF. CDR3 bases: TGTGCCAGCACCACGGACGGGGTACTCTACGAGCAGTACTTC.

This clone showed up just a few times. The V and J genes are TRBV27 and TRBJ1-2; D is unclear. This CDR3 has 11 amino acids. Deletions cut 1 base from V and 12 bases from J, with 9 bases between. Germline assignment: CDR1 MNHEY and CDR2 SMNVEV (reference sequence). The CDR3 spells CASSLFRVHTF. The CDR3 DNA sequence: TGTGCCAGCAGTTTATTCCGGGTGCACACCTTC.

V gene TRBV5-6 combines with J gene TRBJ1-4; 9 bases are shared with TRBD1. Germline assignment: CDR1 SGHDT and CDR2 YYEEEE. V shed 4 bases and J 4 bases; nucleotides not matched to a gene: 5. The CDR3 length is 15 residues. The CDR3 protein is CASSTSGQGNEKLFF. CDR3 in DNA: TGTGCCAGCAGCACTTCGGGACAGGGTAATGAAAAACTGTTTTTT.

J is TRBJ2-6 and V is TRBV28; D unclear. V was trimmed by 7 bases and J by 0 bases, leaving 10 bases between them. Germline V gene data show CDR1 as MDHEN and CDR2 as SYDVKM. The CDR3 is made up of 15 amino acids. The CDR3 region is CASTPSSSGANVLTF. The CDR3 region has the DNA TGTGCCAGCACCCCGTCCTCCTCTGGGGCCAACGTCCTGACTTTC.

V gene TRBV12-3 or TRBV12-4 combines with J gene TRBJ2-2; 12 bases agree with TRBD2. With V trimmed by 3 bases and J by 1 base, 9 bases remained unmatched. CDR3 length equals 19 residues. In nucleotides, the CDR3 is TGTGCCAGCAGTTTGACCCCTAGCGGGAGGGCTCGGAACACCGGGGAGCTGTTTTTT. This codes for CASSLTPSGRARNTGELFF.

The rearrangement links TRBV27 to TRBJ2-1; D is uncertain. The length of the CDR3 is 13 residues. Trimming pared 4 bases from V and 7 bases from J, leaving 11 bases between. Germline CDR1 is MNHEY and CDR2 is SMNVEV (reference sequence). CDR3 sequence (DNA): TGTGCCAGCAGTTCCCTCACAGCAAATGAGCAGTTCTTC. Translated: CASSSLTANEQFF.

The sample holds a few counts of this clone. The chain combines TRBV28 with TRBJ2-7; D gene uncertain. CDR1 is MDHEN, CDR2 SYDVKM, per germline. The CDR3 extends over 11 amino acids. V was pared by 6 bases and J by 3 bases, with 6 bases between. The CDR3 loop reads CASSRLYEQYF. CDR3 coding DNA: TGTGCCAGCAGCCGTCTCTACGAGCAGTACTTC. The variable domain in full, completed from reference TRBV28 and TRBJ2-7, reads DVKVTQSSRYLVKRTGEKVFLECVQDMDHENMFWYRQDPGLGLRLIYFSYDVKMKEKGDIPEGYSVSREKKERFSLILESASTNQTSMYLCASSRLYEQYFGPGTRLTVT.

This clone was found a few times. This CDR3 reads CASRRSDTEAFF. The CDR3 DNA reads as TGTGCCAGCAGGCGGTCGGACACTGAAGCTTTCTTT. V gene TRBV6-1 combines with J gene TRBJ1-1, with D unresolved. The CDR3 is made up of 12 amino acids. Trimming shortened V by 6 bases and J by 3 bases, and 8 bases separated the two germline ends. CDR1 is MNHNS, CDR2 SASEGT, per germline.

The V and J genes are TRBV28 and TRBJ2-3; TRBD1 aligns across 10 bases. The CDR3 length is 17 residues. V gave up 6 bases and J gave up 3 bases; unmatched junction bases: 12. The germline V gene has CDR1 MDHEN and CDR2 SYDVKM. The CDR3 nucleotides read TGTGCCAGCAGCTCCACAGGTTGGACAGGGGGAACAGATACGCAGTATTTT. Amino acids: CASSSTGWTGGTDTQYF.

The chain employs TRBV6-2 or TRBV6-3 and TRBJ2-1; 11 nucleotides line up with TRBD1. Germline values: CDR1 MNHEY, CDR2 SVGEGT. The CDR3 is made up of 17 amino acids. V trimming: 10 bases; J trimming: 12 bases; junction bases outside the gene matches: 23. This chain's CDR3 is CATQLRGSDRGPMSQFF. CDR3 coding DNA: TGTGCCACGCAATTACGAGGATCGGACAGGGGGCCAATGTCGCAGTTCTTC.

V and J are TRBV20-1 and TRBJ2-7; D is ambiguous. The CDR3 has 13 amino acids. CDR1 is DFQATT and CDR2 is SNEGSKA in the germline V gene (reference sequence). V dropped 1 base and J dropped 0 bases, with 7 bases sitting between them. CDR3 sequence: CSARVRSSYEQYF. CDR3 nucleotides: TGCAGTGCTAGAGTACGAAGCTCCTACGAGCAGTACTTC.

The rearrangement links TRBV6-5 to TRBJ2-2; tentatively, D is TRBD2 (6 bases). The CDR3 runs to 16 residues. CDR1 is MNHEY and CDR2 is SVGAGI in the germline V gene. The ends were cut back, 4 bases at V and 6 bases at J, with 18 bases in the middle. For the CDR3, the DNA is TGTGCCAGCAGTTCAAGTAGCGGATATGGCGCCGGGGAGCTGTTTTTT. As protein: CASSSSSGYGAGELFF.

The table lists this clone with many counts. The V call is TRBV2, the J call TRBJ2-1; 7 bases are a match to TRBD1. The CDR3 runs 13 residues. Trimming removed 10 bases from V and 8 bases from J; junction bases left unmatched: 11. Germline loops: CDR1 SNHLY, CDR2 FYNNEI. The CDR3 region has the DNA TGTGCCACCAAAGGGACAGAGGGGGATGAGCAGTTCTTC. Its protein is CATKGTEGDEQFF.